This TCR beta chain was captured by sequencing in a study of response to subunit inactivated influenza vaccine. Study observations and caveats: The authors suggested that every seasonal influenza vaccination recruits few new T cells.

Concerning this clonotype itself: Its antigen remains unknown.

TCRdb used MiXCR to reprocess the RT-PCR reads, holding one entry per CDR3 protein. Here the sample spans around 750,000 distinct CDR3 sequences, 21% being singletons. Source: PBMCs from blood, taken more than 4 days after vaccination. This sequence was found in a man over 45 who received an inactivated influenza vaccine.

CDR3 nucleotide sequence: TGTGCCAGCAGCTTGGGCCTCAGTCACGAGCAGTACTTC. This encodes CASSLGLSHEQYF. The chain has TRBV25-1 and TRBJ2-7, with D uncertain. CDR3 size: 13 residues. CDR1 and CDR2 (germline): MGHDK, SYGVNS. Trimming cost V 6 bases and J 5 bases, with 14 bases left between them.